The 17 T cell receptor beta chains in this list originate from one sample, sequenced in a study of T cell clonality in common variable immunodeficiency. Study-wide results and limits: In common variable immunodeficiency, TCR beta chains reportedly carried fewer deletions and N-nucleotide insertions.

Their cognate antigens are unknown. The repertoire was sequenced with immunoSEQ multiplex PCR; TCRdb's copy has only in-frame clones and lacks some. The sample yields around 20,000 clones, without any singletons. Sequenced: peripheral blood mononuclear cells. These receptors were collected from a human donor with common variable immunodeficiency.

This clone was picked up many times. The sequence runs out 3 residues before the end of the CDR3; the remainder is reconstructed from the germline J gene. The chain has TRBV11-2 and TRBJ1-2, with D possibly TRBD1 on 6 matching bases. The CDR3 consists of 12 residues. Germline values: CDR1 SGHAT, CDR2 FQNNGV. Incomplete CDR3 DNA: TGTGCCAGCAGCCAACTCCAGGGGAGC. This translates into CASSQLQGS. The full CDR3 protein reads CASSQLQGSYTF.

At least ten counts were recorded for this clone. The CDR3 end is not reached by the read, which stops 3 residues before it; the germline J gene fills it in. This chain links TRBV20-1 with TRBJ2-2, with TRBD2 matching 9 bases. V gave up 6 bases and J gave up 5 bases; unmatched junction bases: 7. Looked up from germline, CDR1 is DFQATT and CDR2 is SNEGSKA (reference sequence). The CDR3 covers 14 residues. CDR3 sequence reads: CSATAGLATGELFF. The sequenced part of the CDR3 DNA is TGCAGTGCCACCGCGGGACTAGCAACCGGGGAG.

This clone has a count of ten or more. The CDR3 is cut off 3 residues early in the read; its end comes from the germline J gene. The rearrangement links TRBV28 to TRBJ1-3; D is unresolved. This CDR3 region has 14 residues. Trimming removed 3 bases from V and 0 bases from J, with 6 bases in between. The germline CDR1 and CDR2 sequences are MDHEN and SYDVKM. The sequenced CDR3 bases are TGTGCCAGCAGTTTCCGGTACTCTGGAAACACC. Amino acids: CASSFRYSGNT. The whole CDR3 protein is CASSFRYSGNTIYF.

This clone was found many times. The missing CDR3 end, 3 residues past where the read stops, is filled in from the germline J gene. J is TRBJ2-2 and V is TRBV7-3; 7 nucleotides line up with TRBD2. J gave up 7 bases and V 5 bases, and 4 bases lay outside the gene matches. The CDR3 has 13 residues. The germline CDR1 and CDR2 sequences are SGHTA and FQGTGA. CDR3 DNA, as far as it was read: TGTGCCAGCAGCCCAGGACTAGGCGGGGAG. Translated, it gives CASSPGLGGE. The complete CDR3 reads CASSPGLGGELFF.

This clone occurred many times. Read coverage stops 3 residues before the CDR3 terminus; the germline J gene supplies the remainder. The chain recombines TRBV20-1 with TRBJ2-4, with 12 bases aligning to TRBD2. The CDR3 loop spans 19 amino acids. J was trimmed by 0 bases and V by 5 bases; bases with no gene match: 14. CDR1 is DFQATT, CDR2 SNEGSKA, per germline (reference sequence). The covered CDR3 bases are TGCAGTGCTTCAGTTGCCGGGACTAGCGGGTTCCTAGCCAAAAACATT. Its translation: CSASVAGTSGFLAKNI. The full CDR3 protein is CSASVAGTSGFLAKNIQYF.

This clone has at least ten counts. The read comes to an end 3 residues before the CDR3 does, leaving the germline J gene to fill in the end. The chain uses TRBV20-1 and TRBJ1-5; a weak D match, TRBD1 (5 bases). The germline CDR1 and CDR2 sequences are DFQATT and SNEGSKA (reference sequence). V was trimmed by 5 bases and J by 2 bases, leaving 10 bases between them. The CDR3 loop spans 13 amino acids. Partial CDR3 DNA: TGCAGTGCTGAAGGGGAAGGCAATCAGCCC. Translation gives CSAEGEGNQP. From start to end, the CDR3 is CSAEGEGNQPQHF.

Many counts were recorded for this clone. The sequenced fragment ends 3 residues before the CDR3 boundary, so the rest is inferred from the germline J gene. The chain couples TRBV20-1 to TRBJ2-7; TRBD2 aligns across 8 bases. CDR1 DFQATT and CDR2 SNEGSKA come from the germline V gene (reference sequence). The CDR3 contains 17 residues. V lost 4 bases to trimming and J lost 0 bases; unmatched junction nucleotides: 14. The part of the CDR3 DNA that was read is TGCAGTGCTATACGCCCCCTGGCGGGGGGCGCCTCCTACGAG. Translation: CSAIRPLAGGASYE. From start to end, the CDR3 is CSAIRPLAGGASYEQYF.

The table lists this clone with many counts. This CDR3 is CSARDMYEERLAKNIQYF. The sequenced part of the CDR3 DNA is TGCAGTGCTAGAGATATGTACGAGGAGCGGCTAGCCAAAAACATT. The genes are TRBV20-1 and TRBJ2-4, with a possible D match to TRBD2 (5 bases). Sequencing ends 3 residues short of the CDR3 end; the germline J gene provides the rest. There are 18 residues in the CDR3. V shed 0 bases and J shed 0 bases, with 18 bases lying between them. Looked up from germline, CDR1 is DFQATT and CDR2 is SNEGSKA (reference sequence).

As regards this clone: With the read ending 3 residues before the CDR3 end, the germline J gene is used to fill in that end. This chain connects TRBV19 to TRBJ1-5; TRBD1 aligns across 9 bases. Losses at the gene ends were 0 bases for V and 2 bases for J; bases not matched to a gene: 2. The CDR3 is 16 residues long. Germline values: CDR1 LNHDA, CDR2 SQIVND (reference sequence). The sequenced CDR3 bases are TGTGCCAGTAGTATAGATGGGGACAGGGGCAATCAGCCC. Translated, it gives CASSIDGDRGNQP. The CDR3 in full is CASSIDGDRGNQPQHF.

The table lists this clone with many counts. The CDR3 end falls 3 residues outside the read, so it is completed with the germline J gene. The V and J genes are TRBV19 and TRBJ2-2, with a weak D call TRBD2 (5 bases). Trimming left V 1 base short and J 5 bases short, with 11 bases between. The CDR3 has 15 amino acids. Germline assignment: CDR1 LNHDA and CDR2 SQIVND (reference sequence). This CDR3 reads CASSIVVEGTGELFF. Partial CDR3 DNA: TGTGCCAGTAGTATAGTTGTTGAGGGTACCGGGGAG. The full variable domain, its missing parts supplied by reference TRBV19 and TRBJ2-2, is DGGITQSPKYLFRKEGQNVTLSCEQNLNHDAMYWYRQDPGQGLRLIYYSQIVNDFQKGDIAEGYSVSREKKESFPLTVTSAQKNPTAFYLCASSIVVEGTGELFFGEGSRLTVL.

Ten or more counts support this clone. Read data end 3 residues before the CDR3 end; the end is taken from the germline J gene. The chain combines TRBV29-1 with TRBJ2-3; TRBD1 is a possible D gene (5 bases). Germline lookup yields CDR1 SQVTM and CDR2 ANQGSEA. Trimming took off 4 bases at V and 6 bases at J, with 14 bases between the two ends. The CDR3 totals 13 residues. This CDR3 is CSVGTPGVDTQYF. Incomplete CDR3 DNA: TGCAGCGTTGGGACACCAGGCGTCGATACG.

There are many counts of this clone. The CDR3 is cut off 3 residues early in the read; its end comes from the germline J gene. This rearrangement joins TRBV20-1 to TRBJ2-5; D is unclear. This CDR3 has 15 amino acids. The ends were cut back, 0 bases at V and 0 bases at J, with 11 bases in the middle. CDR1 and CDR2 (germline): DFQATT, SNEGSKA (reference sequence). The sequenced part of the CDR3 DNA is TGCAGTGCTAGAGATAGGCGGCTGTACCAAGAGACC. Translation: CSARDRRLYQET. The complete CDR3 reads CSARDRRLYQETQYF.

In this sample, this clone is medium-sized. The read terminates 3 residues ahead of where the CDR3 ends, so the germline J gene completes it. J is TRBJ2-5 and V is TRBV6-1; 7 positions agree with TRBD1. Trimming removed 1 base from V and 1 base from J; junction bases left unmatched: 3. Germline V lookup: CDR1 MNHNS, CDR2 SASEGT. The CDR3 loop spans 15 amino acids. The covered CDR3 bases are TGTGCCAGCAGTGAAGAGGCAGGGGGCCAAGAGACC. Residues: CASSEEAGGQET. The CDR3 reads in full as CASSEEAGGQETQYF.

This clone was observed many times. CDR3 bases read: TGTGCCAGCAGACCCGGGACAGTGAACACTGAA. Amino acid sequence: CASRPGTVNTE. The full CDR3 protein is CASRPGTVNTEAFF. J is TRBJ1-1 and V is TRBV6-2 or TRBV6-3, with 7 bases lining up with TRBD1. The read terminates 3 residues before the CDR3 end, so the remaining end is supplied by the germline J gene. The CDR3 is made up of 14 amino acids. Germline CDR1 reads MNHEY; CDR2 reads SVGEGT. V dropped 6 bases and J dropped 0; count of bases not matched to a gene: 4.

This clone is classed as medium-sized (0.01 to 0.1%). The read terminates 3 residues before the CDR3 end, so the remaining end is supplied by the germline J gene. The chain links TRBV7-8 to TRBJ2-1; D may be TRBD2 (6 bases). The length of the CDR3 is 13 residues. Per the germline V gene, CDR1 is SGHVS and CDR2 is FQNEAQ. Trimming took 2 bases from V and 8 from J, leaving 10 bases between them. Incomplete CDR3 DNA: TGTGCCAGCAGCTTACCGACTAGGGATGAG. Translation gives CASSLPTRDE. In full, the CDR3 is CASSLPTRDEQFF. The whole variable domain, remainder taken from reference TRBV7-8 and TRBJ2-1, is GAGVSQSPRYKVAKRGQDVALRCDPISGHVSLFWYQQALGQGPEFLTYFQNEAQLDKSGLPSDRFFAERPEGSVSTLKIQRTQQEDSAVYLCASSLPTRDEQFFGPGTRLTVL.

This clone was seen at least ten times. The observed sequence ends 3 residues before the CDR3 terminus, with the missing tail filled in from the germline J gene. This rearrangement joins TRBV13 to TRBJ2-1; D not resolved. The CDR3 has 15 residues. Per germline, CDR1 PRHDT and CDR2 FYEKMQ (reference sequence). V was pared by 3 bases and J by 4 bases, with 13 bases between. The CDR3 sequence: CASSFVQTNYNEQFF. Incomplete CDR3 DNA: TGTGCCAGCAGCTTTGTGCAGACAAATTACAATGAG. The entire variable domain, with the rest obtained from reference TRBV13 and TRBJ2-1, is as follows: AAGVIQSPRHLIKEKRETATLKCYPIPRHDTVYWYQQGPGQDPQFLISFYEKMQSDKGSIPDRFSAQQFSDYHSELNMSSLELGDSALYFCASSFVQTNYNEQFFGPGTRLTVL.

With respect to this clone: The CDR3 is cut off 3 residues early in the read; its end comes from the germline J gene. V is TRBV5-1 and J is TRBJ2-2, with D perhaps TRBD1 (6 bases). V lost 5 bases and J lost 4, with 9 bases in between. Germline CDR1 reads SGHRS; CDR2 reads YFSETQ. This CDR3 is 13 amino acids long. CDR3 sequence: CASSRTVTGELFF. The sequenced part of the CDR3 DNA is TGCGCCAGCAGTCGGACAGTCACCGGGGAG.